This T cell receptor beta chain is from a study of blood T cell repertoires in COVID-19. Study background: The United States, Italy and Spain provided the acute and convalescent COVID-19 samples.

The data were produced by immunoSEQ multiplex PCR, yet TCRdb's version contains in-frame clones alone and is incomplete. The table shows about 430,000 clones, with around 89% occurring only once. For recovered donors of Cohort 3, there were two negative PCRs, clearance, or symptom resolution. Sequenced sample: PBMCs or T cells enriched from blood (not recorded which). This receptor was obtained from a man aged 25 to 40 who had recovered from COVID-19.

This chain's CDR3 is CATADRNQETQYF. The CDR3 DNA sequence: TGTGCCACTGCAGACAGAAACCAAGAGACCCAGTACTTC. V and J are TRBV15 and TRBJ2-5, with D possibly being TRBD1 (5 bases). Trimming left V 9 bases short and J 0 bases short, with 11 bases between. Germline assignment: CDR1 LNHNV and CDR2 YYDKDF (reference sequence). The CDR3 has 13 residues.